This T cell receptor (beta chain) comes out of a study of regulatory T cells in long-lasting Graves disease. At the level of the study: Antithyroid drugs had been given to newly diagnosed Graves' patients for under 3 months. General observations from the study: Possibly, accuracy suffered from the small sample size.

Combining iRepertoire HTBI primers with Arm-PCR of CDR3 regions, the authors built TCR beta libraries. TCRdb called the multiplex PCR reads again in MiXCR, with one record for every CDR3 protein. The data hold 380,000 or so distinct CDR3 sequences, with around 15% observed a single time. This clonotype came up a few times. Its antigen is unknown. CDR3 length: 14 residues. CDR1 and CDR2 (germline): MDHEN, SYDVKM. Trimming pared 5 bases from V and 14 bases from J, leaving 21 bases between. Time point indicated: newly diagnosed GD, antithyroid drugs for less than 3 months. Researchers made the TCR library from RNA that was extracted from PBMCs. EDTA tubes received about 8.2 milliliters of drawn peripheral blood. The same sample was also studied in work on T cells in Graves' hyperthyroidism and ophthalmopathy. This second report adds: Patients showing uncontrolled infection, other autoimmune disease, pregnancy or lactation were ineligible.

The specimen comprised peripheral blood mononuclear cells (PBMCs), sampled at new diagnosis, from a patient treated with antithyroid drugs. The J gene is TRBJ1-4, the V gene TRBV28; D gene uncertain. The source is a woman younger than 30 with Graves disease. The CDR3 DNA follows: TGTGCCAGCAGTCTTATCGGGGTCGAGTTTAAGCTGTTTTTT. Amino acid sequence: CASSLIGVEFKLFF.